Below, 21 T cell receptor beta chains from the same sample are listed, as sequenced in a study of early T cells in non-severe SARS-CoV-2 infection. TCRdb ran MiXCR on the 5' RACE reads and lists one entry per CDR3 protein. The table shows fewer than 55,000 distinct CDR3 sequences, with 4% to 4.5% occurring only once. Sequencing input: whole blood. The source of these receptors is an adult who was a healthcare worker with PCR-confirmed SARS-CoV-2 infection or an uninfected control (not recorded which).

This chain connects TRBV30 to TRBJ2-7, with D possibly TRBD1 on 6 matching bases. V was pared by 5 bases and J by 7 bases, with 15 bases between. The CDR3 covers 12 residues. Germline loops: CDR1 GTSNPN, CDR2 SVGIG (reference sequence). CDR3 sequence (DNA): TGTGCCTGGTACCTACAGGGTGGAGAGCAGTACTTC. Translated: CAWYLQGGEQYF.

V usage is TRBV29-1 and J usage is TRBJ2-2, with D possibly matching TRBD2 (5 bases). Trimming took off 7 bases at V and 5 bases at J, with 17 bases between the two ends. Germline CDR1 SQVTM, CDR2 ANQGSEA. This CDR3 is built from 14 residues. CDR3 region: CSAEGPTGTGELFF. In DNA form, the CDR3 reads TGCAGCGCCGAAGGACCCACGGGGACCGGGGAGCTGTTTTTT.

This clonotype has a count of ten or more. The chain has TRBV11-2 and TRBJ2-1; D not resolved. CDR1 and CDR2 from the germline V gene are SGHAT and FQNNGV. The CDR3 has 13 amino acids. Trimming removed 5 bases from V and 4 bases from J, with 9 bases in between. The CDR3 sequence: CASSPPEYNEQFF. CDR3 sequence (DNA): TGTGCCAGCAGCCCACCAGAATACAATGAGCAGTTCTTC. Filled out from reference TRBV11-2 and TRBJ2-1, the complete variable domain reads EAGVAQSPRYKIIEKRQSVAFWCNPISGHATLYWYQQILGQGPKLLIQFQNNGVVDDSQLPKDRFSAERLKGVDSTLKIQPAKLEDSAVYLCASSPPEYNEQFFGPGTRLTVL.

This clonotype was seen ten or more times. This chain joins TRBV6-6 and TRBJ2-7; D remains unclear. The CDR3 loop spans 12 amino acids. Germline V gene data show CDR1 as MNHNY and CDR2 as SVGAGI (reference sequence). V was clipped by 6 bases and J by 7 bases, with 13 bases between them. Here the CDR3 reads CASSQPWLEQYF. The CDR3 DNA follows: TGTGCCAGCAGCCAACCATGGCTGGAGCAGTACTTC.

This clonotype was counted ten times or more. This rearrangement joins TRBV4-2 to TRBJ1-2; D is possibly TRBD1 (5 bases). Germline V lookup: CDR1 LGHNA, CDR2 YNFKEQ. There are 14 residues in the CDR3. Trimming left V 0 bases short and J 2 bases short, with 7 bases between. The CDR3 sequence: CASSQDAGNYGYTF. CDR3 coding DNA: TGTGCCAGCAGCCAAGATGCAGGGAACTATGGCTACACCTTC.

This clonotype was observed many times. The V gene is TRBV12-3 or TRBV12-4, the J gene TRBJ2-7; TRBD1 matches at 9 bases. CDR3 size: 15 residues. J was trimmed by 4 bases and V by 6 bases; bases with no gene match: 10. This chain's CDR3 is CASRRAPGTGYEQYF. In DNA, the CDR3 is TGTGCCAGCAGGCGGGCTCCCGGGACAGGGTACGAGCAGTACTTC.

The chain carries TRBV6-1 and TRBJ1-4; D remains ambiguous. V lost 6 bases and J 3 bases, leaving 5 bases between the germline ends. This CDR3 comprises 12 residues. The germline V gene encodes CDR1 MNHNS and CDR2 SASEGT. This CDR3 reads CASRRANEKLFF. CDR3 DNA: TGTGCCAGCAGGAGGGCTAATGAAAAACTGTTTTTT.

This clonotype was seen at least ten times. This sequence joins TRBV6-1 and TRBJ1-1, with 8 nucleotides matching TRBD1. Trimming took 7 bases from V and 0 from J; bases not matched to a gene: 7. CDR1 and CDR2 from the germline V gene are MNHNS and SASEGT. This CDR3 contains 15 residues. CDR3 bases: TGTGCCAGCATTAGGGACAGGCTCATGAACACTGAAGCTTTCTTT. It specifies CASIRDRLMNTEAFF.

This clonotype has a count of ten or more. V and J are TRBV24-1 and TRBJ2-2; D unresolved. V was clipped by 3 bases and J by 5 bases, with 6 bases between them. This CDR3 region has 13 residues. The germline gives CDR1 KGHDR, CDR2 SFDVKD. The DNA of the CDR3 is TGTGCCACCAGTGATAAAGTTACCGGGGAGCTGTTTTTT. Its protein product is CATSDKVTGELFF.

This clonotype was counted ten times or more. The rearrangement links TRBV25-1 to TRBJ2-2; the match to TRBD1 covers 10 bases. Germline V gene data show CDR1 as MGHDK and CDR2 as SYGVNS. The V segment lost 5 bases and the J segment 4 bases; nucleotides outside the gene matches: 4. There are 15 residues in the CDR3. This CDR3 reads CASSRQGAGTGELFF. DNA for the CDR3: TGTGCCAGCAGTAGACAGGGGGCTGGCACCGGGGAGCTGTTTTTT.

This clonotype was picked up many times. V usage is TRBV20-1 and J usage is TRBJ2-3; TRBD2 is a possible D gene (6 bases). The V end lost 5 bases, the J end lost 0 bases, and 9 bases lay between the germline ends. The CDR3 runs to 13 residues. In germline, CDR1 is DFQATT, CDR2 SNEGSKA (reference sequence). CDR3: CSAWDFSTDTQYF. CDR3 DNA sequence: TGCAGTGCTTGGGACTTTAGCACAGATACGCAGTATTTT.

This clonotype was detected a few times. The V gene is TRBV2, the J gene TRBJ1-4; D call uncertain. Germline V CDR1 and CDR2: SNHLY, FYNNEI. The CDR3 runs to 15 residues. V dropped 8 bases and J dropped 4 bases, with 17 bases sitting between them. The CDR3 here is CASAQARFSNEKLFF. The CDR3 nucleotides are TGTGCCAGCGCCCAGGCGAGGTTCAGTAATGAAAAACTGTTTTTT.

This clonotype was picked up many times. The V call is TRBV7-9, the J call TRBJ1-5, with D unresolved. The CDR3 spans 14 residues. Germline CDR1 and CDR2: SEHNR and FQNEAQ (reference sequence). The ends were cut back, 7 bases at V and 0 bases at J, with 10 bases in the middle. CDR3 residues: CASTVDGSNQPQHF. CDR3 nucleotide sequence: TGTGCCAGCACTGTGGACGGTAGCAATCAGCCCCAGCATTTT.

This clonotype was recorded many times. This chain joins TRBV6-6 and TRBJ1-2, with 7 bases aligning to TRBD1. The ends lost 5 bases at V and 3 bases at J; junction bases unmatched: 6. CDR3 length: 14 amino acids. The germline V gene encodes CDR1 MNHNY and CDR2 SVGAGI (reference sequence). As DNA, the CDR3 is TGTGCCAGCAGTACCCCCACAGGGGACTATGGCTACACCTTC. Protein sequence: CASSTPTGDYGYTF.

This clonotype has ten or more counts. The CDR3 loop reads CASSGAVDRETQYF. As DNA, the CDR3 is TGTGCCAGTAGTGGAGCCGTGGATCGAGAGACCCAGTACTTC. The chain recombines TRBV19 with TRBJ2-5, with unresolved D. The length of the CDR3 is 14 residues. CDR1 and CDR2 from the germline V gene are LNHDA and SQIVND (reference sequence). The V gene lost 5 bases and the J gene lost 4 bases, with 14 bases spanning the gap.

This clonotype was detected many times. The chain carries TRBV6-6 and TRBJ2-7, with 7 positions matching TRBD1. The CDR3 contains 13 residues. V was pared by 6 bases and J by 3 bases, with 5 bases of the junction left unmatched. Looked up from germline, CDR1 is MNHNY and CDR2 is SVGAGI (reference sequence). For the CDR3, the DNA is TGTGCCAGCAGAAGGGGACAGAACTACGAGCAGTACTTC. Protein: CASRRGQNYEQYF.

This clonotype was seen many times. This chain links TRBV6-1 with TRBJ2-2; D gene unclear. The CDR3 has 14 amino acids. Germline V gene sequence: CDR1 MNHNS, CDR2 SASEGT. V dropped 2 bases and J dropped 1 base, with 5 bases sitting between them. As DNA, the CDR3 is TGTGCCAGCAGTGAATTGTGGAACACCGGGGAGCTGTTTTTT. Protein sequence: CASSELWNTGELFF.

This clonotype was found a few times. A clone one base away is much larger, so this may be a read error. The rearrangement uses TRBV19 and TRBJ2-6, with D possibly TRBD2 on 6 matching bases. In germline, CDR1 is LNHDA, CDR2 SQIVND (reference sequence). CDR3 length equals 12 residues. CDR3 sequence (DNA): TGTGTCGGGAGCTCTGGGGCCAACGTCCTGACTTTC. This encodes CVGSSGANVLTF.

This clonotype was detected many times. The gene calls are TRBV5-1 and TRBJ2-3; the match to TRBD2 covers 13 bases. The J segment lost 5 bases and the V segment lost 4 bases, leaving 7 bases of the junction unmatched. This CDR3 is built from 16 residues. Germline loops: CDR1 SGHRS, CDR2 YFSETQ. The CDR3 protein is CASSQSGLAGIDTQYF. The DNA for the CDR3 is TGCGCCAGCAGCCAGTCGGGACTAGCGGGGATAGATACGCAGTATTTT.

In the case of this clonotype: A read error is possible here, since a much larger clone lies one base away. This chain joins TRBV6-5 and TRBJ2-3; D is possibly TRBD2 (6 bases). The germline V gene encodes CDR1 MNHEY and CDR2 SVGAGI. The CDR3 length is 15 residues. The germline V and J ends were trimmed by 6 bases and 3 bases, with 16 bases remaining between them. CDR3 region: CASRSQVEGTDTQYF. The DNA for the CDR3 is TGTGCCAGCAGGTCACAGGTGGAGGGAACAGATACGCAGTATTTT.

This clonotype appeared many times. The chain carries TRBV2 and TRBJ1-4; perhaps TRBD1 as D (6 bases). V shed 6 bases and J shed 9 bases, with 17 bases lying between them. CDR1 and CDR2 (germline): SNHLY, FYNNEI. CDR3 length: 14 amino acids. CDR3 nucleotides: TGTGCCAGCAGGACAATACAGGGAATGAAAAAACTGTTTTTT. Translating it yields CASRTIQGMKKLFF.